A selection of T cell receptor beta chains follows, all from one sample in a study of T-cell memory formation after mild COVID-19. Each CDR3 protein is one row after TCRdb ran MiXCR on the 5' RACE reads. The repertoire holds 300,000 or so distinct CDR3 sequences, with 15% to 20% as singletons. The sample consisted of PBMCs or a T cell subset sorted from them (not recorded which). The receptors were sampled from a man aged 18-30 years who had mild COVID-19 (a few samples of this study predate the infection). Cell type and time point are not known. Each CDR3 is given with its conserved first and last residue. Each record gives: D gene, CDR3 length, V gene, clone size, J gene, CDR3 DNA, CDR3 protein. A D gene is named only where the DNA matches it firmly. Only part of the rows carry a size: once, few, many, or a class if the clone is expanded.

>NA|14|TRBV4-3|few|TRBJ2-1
TGCGCCAGCAGCCAAGTTCTAGCTCCCGATGAGCAGTTCTTC
CASSQVLAPDEQFF
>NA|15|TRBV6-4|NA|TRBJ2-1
TGTGCCAGCAGTGACAAGTCGGCAGGGAGGAATGAGCAGTTCTTC
CASSDKSAGRNEQFF
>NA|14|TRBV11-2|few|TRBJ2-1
TGTGCCAGCAGCTTATCGGCAGGGACCAATGAGCAGTTCTTC
CASSLSAGTNEQFF
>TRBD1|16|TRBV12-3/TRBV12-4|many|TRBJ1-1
TGTGCCAGCAGTTCCGGGACAGACATTAAGGGGACTGAAGCTTTCTTT
CASSSGTDIKGTEAFF
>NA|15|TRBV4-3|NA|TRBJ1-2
TGCGCCAGCAGCCATTTTCGGTATTACGTCTATGGCTACACCTTC
CASSHFRYYVYGYTF
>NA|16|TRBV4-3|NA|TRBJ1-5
TGCGCCAGCAGCCAAGGGACGGACTATAGCAATCAGCCCCAGCATTTT
CASSQGTDYSNQPQHF
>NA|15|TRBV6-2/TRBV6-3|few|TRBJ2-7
TGTGCCAGCAGTTACCCCCGGACCAGCTCCTACGAGCAGTACTTC
CASSYPRTSSYEQYF
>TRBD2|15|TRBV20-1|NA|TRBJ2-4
TGCAGTGCTAGAGAGAGGACTAGCGGGGTGGGCATTCAGTACTTC
CSARERTSGVGIQYF
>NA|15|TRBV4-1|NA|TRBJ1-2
TGCGCCAGCAGCCAAGATCCTAGGGGGGCGCATGGCTACACCTTC
CASSQDPRGAHGYTF
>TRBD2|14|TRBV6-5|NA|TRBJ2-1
TGTGCCAGCAGTCCAAGCGGGGGGGCTGATGAGCAGTTCTTC
CASSPSGGADEQFF
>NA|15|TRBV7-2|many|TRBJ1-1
TGTGCCAGCAGCCCGTCACTGGATATGAACACTGAAGCTTTCTTT
CASSPSLDMNTEAFF
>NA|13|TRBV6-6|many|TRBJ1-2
TGTGCCAGCAGTTTTCGGGGATCGGGTGGCTACACCTTC
CASSFRGSGGYTF
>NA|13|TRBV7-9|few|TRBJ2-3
TGTGCCAGCAGCCAGGAGGCGGCAGATACGCAGTATTTT
CASSQEAADTQYF
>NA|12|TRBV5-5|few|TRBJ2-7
TGTGCCAGCAGCGGGCCAGTATACGAGCAGTACTTC
CASSGPVYEQYF
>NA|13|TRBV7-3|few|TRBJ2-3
TGTGCCAGCAGCCCCACCAGGGCAGATACGCAGTATTTT
CASSPTRADTQYF
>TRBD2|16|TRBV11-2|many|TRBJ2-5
TGTGCCAGCAGCCCGTTAGCGGGGGGGCCGATGGAGACCCAGTACTTC
CASSPLAGGPMETQYF
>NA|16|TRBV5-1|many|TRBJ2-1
TGCGCCAGCAGCTCTGGGCAGGGGATCTCCTACAATGAGCAGTTCTTC
CASSSGQGISYNEQFF
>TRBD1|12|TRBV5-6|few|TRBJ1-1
TGTGCCAGCAGCCAGGGGGACACTGAAGCTTTCTTT
CASSQGDTEAFF
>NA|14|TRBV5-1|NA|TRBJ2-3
TGCGCCAGCAGCTCAAGGGGCACTCCAGATACGCAGTATTTT
CASSSRGTPDTQYF
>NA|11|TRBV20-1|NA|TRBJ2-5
TGCAGTGCTAGGTGGGGGGAGACCCAGTACTTC
CSARWGETQYF
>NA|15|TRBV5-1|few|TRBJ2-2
TGCGCCAGCAGTCGGGGCAGTATCAACACCGGGGAGCTGTTTTTT
CASSRGSINTGELFF
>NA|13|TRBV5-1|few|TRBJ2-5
TGCGCCAGCAGCTTGTTAGGGTTCGAGACCCAGTACTTC
CASSLLGFETQYF
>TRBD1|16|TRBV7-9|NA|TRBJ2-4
TGTGCCAGCAGCCAGGACAGGGAATCGATCAAAAACATTCAGTACTTC
CASSQDRESIKNIQYF
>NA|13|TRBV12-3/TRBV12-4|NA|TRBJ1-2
TGTGCCAGCAGAGAAGGACAGATATATGGCTACACCTTC
CASREGQIYGYTF
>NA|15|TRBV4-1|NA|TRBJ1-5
TGCGCCAGCAGCCAAGATCCAGGAGGATATCAGCCCCAGCATTTT
CASSQDPGGYQPQHF
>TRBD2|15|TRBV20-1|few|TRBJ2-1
TGCAGTGCTAGCGCGGGACTAGCTTTCGACAATGAGCAGTTCTTC
CSASAGLAFDNEQFF
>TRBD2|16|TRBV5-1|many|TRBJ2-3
TGCGCCAGCAGCTTGGATCCGGGACTAGCAACAGATACGCAGTATTTT
CASSLDPGLATDTQYF
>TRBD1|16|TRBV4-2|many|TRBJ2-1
TGTGCCAGCAGCCAGGAAATCGGGACAGGGGGCAATGAGCAGTTCTTC
CASSQEIGTGGNEQFF
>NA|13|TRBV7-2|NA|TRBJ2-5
TGTGCCAGCAGCTTTGTCGAGGAGGAGACCCAGTACTTC
CASSFVEEETQYF
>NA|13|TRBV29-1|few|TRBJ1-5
TGCAGCGTTTCCGGGGGCGGGAATCAGCCCCAGCATTTT
CSVSGGGNQPQHF
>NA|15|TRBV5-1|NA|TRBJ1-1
TGCGCCAGCAGCGACCTCCGGGGGGCAGGGACTGAAGCTTTCTTT
CASSDLRGAGTEAFF
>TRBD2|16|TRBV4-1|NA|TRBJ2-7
TGCGCCAGCAGCCAAGGACGACTAGCGGGTACCTACGAGCAGTACTTC
CASSQGRLAGTYEQYF
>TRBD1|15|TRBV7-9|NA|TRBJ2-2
TGTGCCAGCAGCTTAAACAGGGGGGATTCCGGGGAGCTGTTTTTT
CASSLNRGDSGELFF
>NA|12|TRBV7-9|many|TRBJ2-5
TGTGCCAGCAGCCGGGACCGGGAGACCCAGTACTTC
CASSRDRETQYF
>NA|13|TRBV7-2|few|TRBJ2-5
TGTGCCAGCAGCTTTCAGGGGAAGGAGACCCAGTACTTC
CASSFQGKETQYF
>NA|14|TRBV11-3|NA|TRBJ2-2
TGTGCCAGCAGCCCCCAACCCCTGGGCGGGGAGCTGTTTTTT
CASSPQPLGGELFF
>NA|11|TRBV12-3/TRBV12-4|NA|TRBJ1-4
TGTGCCAGCAGGCAGGAAAGGGGACTGTTTTTT
CASRQERGLFF
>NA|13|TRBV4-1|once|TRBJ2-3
TGCGCCAGCAGCCAACCCCGCACAGATACGCAGTATTTT
CASSQPRTDTQYF
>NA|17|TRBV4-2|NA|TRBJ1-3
TGTGCCAGCAGCCAGGGCCCCCTGGGGGGCATTGGAAACACCATATATTTT
CASSQGPLGGIGNTIYF